This TCR beta chain was profiled in a study of shared clonotypes between healthy human individuals. The repertoire was sequenced with immunoSEQ multiplex PCR; TCRdb's copy has only in-frame clones and lacks some. The sample lists fewer than 1.6 million clones, around 98.5% occurring once. Study-level findings and limits: An effect of sequencing depth on clonotype sharing among donors was expected.

Recent acute infections and vaccinations were absent in the healthy HIV-negative adult donors. The split of CD4+ cells yielded CD45RA+ naive and CD45RA-negative memory subsets. With regard to this clone: Its antigen is still unknown.

V was cut by 4 bases and J by 10 bases, with 15 bases left in between. Germline V lookup: CDR1 SGHRS, CDR2 YFSETQ. CDR3 size: 13 residues. Sequencing used naive CD4+ T cells sorted from blood. Subset: CD45RA+ positively selected. This chain uses TRBV5-1 with TRBJ2-1; D perhaps matches TRBD2 (5 bases). The sequence was collected from a man aged 25-45 years in good health. CDR3 region: CASSHDTGNEQFF. The CDR3 DNA is TGCGCCAGCAGCCACGATACGGGAAACGAGCAGTTCTTC. The full variable domain, in which reference TRBV5-1 and TRBJ2-1 provide the parts outside the CDR3, is KAGVTQTPRYLIKTRGQQVTLSCSPISGHRSVSWYQQTPGQGLQFLFEYFSETQRNKGNFPGRFSGRQFSNSRSEMNVSTLELGDSALYLCASSHDTGNEQFFGPGTRLTVL.